The rows below give T cell receptor beta chains drawn from one sample of a study of early T cells in non-severe SARS-CoV-2 infection. MiXCR was run by TCRdb on the 5' RACE reads, yielding one entry per CDR3 protein. Altogether tens of thousands of distinct CDR3 sequences are present, less than 15% being singletons, with the ten largest covering around 5.8%. Sequenced material: whole blood. These receptors all come from an adult who was a healthcare worker with PCR-confirmed SARS-CoV-2 infection or an uninfected control (not recorded which). Both conserved end residues are part of each CDR3. The D gene is left open where the match is weak. Clone sizes are given selectively: once, few, many, or a class where the clone is expanded.

>few|.|TRBJ2-1|TRBV4-3
TGCGCCAGCAGCCAAGCACGAGGAGACAATGAGCAGTTCTTC
CASSQARGDNEQFF
>few|TRBD1|TRBJ2-3|TRBV6-6
TGTGCCAGCAGACCGTACGTAATTAGGGGACAGGGCACAGATACGCAGTATTTT
CASRPYVIRGQGTDTQYF
>few|.|TRBJ2-3|TRBV5-1
TGCGCCAGCAGCTTGGGCGGCGCGGGGGCCACAGATACGCAGTATTTT
CASSLGGAGATDTQYF
>.|.|TRBJ1-2|TRBV6-6
TGTGCCAGCAGTTCTGTTTTGACATTTGGCTATGGCTACACCTTC
CASSSVLTFGYGYTF
>.|.|TRBJ1-4|TRBV6-2/TRBV6-3
TGTGCCAGCAGTTACTCCGGAGGGGCCAGGAGGTTTTTT
CASSYSGGARRFF
>.|TRBD1|TRBJ2-7|TRBV4-3
TGCGCCAGCAGCCTTCTCGGGACAGACTTCTACGAGCAGTACTTC
CASSLLGTDFYEQYF
>few|.|TRBJ2-1|TRBV2
TGTGCCAGCAGAGGTGACAGTTATGAGCAGTTCTTC
CASRGDSYEQFF
>.|.|TRBJ1-2|TRBV5-4
TGTGCCAGCAGCTTAGGTCAGGGGCTTAACTATGGCTACACCTTC
CASSLGQGLNYGYTF
>once|TRBD1|TRBJ2-2|TRBV4-2
TGTGCCAGCAGCCAAGAAGGGACAGGGGGCCGGACCGGGAAGCTGTTTTTT
CASSQEGTGGRTGKLFF
>few|.|TRBJ1-3|TRBV14
TGTGCCAGCAGCCTTGCAGGGGTCTCTGGAAACACCATATATTTT
CASSLAGVSGNTIYF
>.|TRBD1|TRBJ1-2|TRBV28
TGTGCCAGCAGCCAGACAGGGAACGGCTACACCTTC
CASSQTGNGYTF
>few|.|TRBJ2-2|TRBV6-6
TGTGCCAGCAGTCATCACCCCCGGAGCTCGAACACCGGGGAGCTGTTTTTT
CASSHHPRSSNTGELFF
>.|.|TRBJ1-2|TRBV18
TGTGCCAGCTCACCCCGGACAGCCTCCGAAGAACATGGCTACACCTTC
CASSPRTASEEHGYTF
>many|.|TRBJ2-3|TRBV20-1
TGCAGTGCTAGGTCGGCAGGGGATACGCAGTATTTT
CSARSAGDTQYF
>.|.|TRBJ1-6|TRBV2
TGTGCCAGCAGAGAGAGGAACAGGAATTCACCCCTCCACTTT
CASRERNRNSPLHF
>.|TRBD1|TRBJ2-1|TRBV12-3/TRBV12-4
TGTGCCAGCCTGGGACAGGCTTACAATGAGCAGTTCTTC
CASLGQAYNEQFF
>.|.|TRBJ1-2|TRBV10-3
TGTGCCATCTTCCCGGGCCAAGGGGGCTACACCTTC
CAIFPGQGGYTF
>.|TRBD1|TRBJ1-4|TRBV13
TGTGCCAGCAGACAAGGGGGCGCGGATGAAAAACTGTTTTTT
CASRQGGADEKLFF
>.|.|TRBJ2-7|TRBV29-1
TGCAGCGTTGAGAGCCAGGATTCCTACGAGCAGTACTTC
CSVESQDSYEQYF
>.|.|TRBJ2-7|TRBV28
TGTGCCAGCAGATCACAGGGGGGGAGCTCCTACGAGCAGTACTTC
CASRSQGGSSYEQYF
>.|TRBD2|TRBJ2-5|TRBV20-1
TGCAGTGCTCCTACTAGCGGGGCTTTTGAGACCCAGTACTTC
CSAPTSGAFETQYF
>.|.|TRBJ1-1|TRBV27
TGTGCCAGCAGTTTGGCCGGTGGAGGGTGGACTGAAGCTTTCTTT
CASSLAGGGWTEAFF
>few|.|TRBJ2-2|TRBV4-1
TGCGCCAGCAGTCAAACGGGACTTTCGAACACCGGGGAGCTGTTTTTT
CASSQTGLSNTGELFF
>.|.|TRBJ1-2|TRBV5-1
TGCGCCAGCAGCTTGGATCCGGCGGCTAACTATGGCTACACCTTC
CASSLDPAANYGYTF
>few|.|TRBJ1-2|TRBV7-9
TGTGCCAGCAGCTTAGGAGGGGCCTCCTATGGCTACACCTTC
CASSLGGASYGYTF
>few|TRBD2|TRBJ2-5|TRBV7-8
TGTGCCAGCAGATCAGAGACTAGCGTGGCGGGGGAGACCCAGTACTTC
CASRSETSVAGETQYF
>.|TRBD1|TRBJ2-1|TRBV6-5
TGTGCCAGCAGGTCGACAGGGGGGGATAATGAGCAGTTCTTC
CASRSTGGDNEQFF
>.|TRBD2|TRBJ2-1|TRBV4-2
TGTGCCAGCAGCCAAGATGCAGCGGGGGGGGACAATGAGCAGTTCTTC
CASSQDAAGGDNEQFF
>.|.|TRBJ1-3|TRBV7-2
TGTGCCAGCAGCTTAGAGACAGAGGGAAACACCATATATTTT
CASSLETEGNTIYF
>.|TRBD2|TRBJ2-1|TRBV11-2
TGTGCCAGCAGCCACTGGATAGCGGGTGAGCAGTTCTTC
CASSHWIAGEQFF
>once|.|TRBJ2-2|TRBV12-3/TRBV12-4
TGTGCCAGCAGTTTCTTGTTCACCGGGGAGCTGTTTTTT
CASSFLFTGELFF
>many|TRBD1|TRBJ2-7|TRBV4-1
TGCGCCAGCAGCGTCGACAGGGGGTACGAGCAGTACTTC
CASSVDRGYEQYF
>few|.|TRBJ2-3|TRBV3-1
TGTGCCAGCAGCCAAGGAGGCATCGACACGCAGTATTTT
CASSQGGIDTQYF
>.|TRBD1|TRBJ1-3|TRBV20-1
TGCAGTGCTAACCCACAACTGACAGGGAGCAACACCATATATTTT
CSANPQLTGSNTIYF
>.|.|TRBJ1-4|TRBV7-9
TGTGCCAGCAGCTTAGAAGGGTTTAATAATGAAAAACTGTTTTTT
CASSLEGFNNEKLFF
>few|TRBD1|TRBJ1-5|TRBV6-2/TRBV6-3
TGTGCCAGCAGTACCCCAGACAGGGGGCGGGCTCAGCCCCAGCATTTT
CASSTPDRGRAQPQHF
>.|.|TRBJ2-5|TRBV13
TGTGCCAGCAGCCCCGCTACGGGGATACAAGAGACCCAGTACTTC
CASSPATGIQETQYF
>.|.|TRBJ2-7|TRBV27
TGTGCCAGCAGCCCGAGTGCCGGGACAAACGAGCAGTACTTC
CASSPSAGTNEQYF
>.|.|TRBJ1-1|TRBV25-1
TGTGCCAGCAGTTACACCGCTGAAGCTTTCTTT
CASSYTAEAFF